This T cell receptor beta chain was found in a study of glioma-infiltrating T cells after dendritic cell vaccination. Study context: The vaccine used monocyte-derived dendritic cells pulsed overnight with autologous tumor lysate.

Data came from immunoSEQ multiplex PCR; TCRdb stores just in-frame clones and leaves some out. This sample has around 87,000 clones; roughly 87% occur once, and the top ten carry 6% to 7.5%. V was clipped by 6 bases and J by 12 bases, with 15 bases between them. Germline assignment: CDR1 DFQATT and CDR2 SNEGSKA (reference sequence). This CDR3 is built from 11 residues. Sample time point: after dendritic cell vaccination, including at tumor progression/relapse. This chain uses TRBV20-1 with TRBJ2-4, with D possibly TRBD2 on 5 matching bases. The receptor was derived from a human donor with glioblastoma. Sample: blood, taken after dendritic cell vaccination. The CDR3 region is CSALDFPTQYF. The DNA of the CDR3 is TGCAGTGCACTGGACTTCCCTACTCAGTACTTC.